Shown below are 4 T cell receptor beta chains from a single sample sequenced in a study of vaccination effects on CD4 cells after COVID-19. Data came from immunoSEQ multiplex PCR; TCRdb stores just in-frame clones and leaves some out. The sample lists 60,000 to 75,000 clones; around 70% were seen once. Antigen-specific CD4+ T cells expanded by the ViraFEST assay with viral peptide pools were then sequenced. Culture lasted about 11 days before CD4+ T cell isolation. This individual contracted SARS-CoV-2 between March and December 2020, as verified by PCR. No cognate antigen is known for these TCRs. The sample was CD4+ T cells from PBMCs cultured with HIV peptides, taken before COVID-19 vaccination. Subset given: HIV-1 Nef peptide pool negative control/reference culture. The receptors stem from a human donor who had a prior SARS-CoV-2 infection.

A few counts support this clone. This rearrangement joins TRBV12-3 or TRBV12-4 to TRBJ2-1; possibly TRBD1 for D (5 bases). This CDR3 has 13 residues. V lost 6 bases to trimming and J lost 7 bases, with 13 bases between them. The CDR3 here is CASRKTPGNEQFF. DNA for the CDR3: TGTGCCAGCAGGAAAACCCCAGGGAATGAGCAGTTCTTC.

DNA for the CDR3: TGTGCCAGCAGTGGGGGACCAATACAGGGACTAGCGGGGTTCTACGAGCAGTACTTC. Amino acid sequence: CASSGGPIQGLAGFYEQYF. This chain links TRBV6-1 with TRBJ2-7; TRBD2 matches at 13 bases. Unmatched junction bases numbered 15, after V lost 4 bases and J lost 3 bases. CDR1 is MNHNS and CDR2 is SASEGT in the germline V gene. The CDR3 is 19 amino acids.

The rearrangement links TRBV7-9 to TRBJ2-1, with TRBD1 identical over 9 bases. The CDR3 spans 14 residues. Germline CDR1 is SEHNR and CDR2 is FQNEAQ (reference sequence). J lost 8 bases, V lost 6 bases, and 8 bases had no gene match. CDR3 coding DNA: TGTGCCAGCAGATGGGGGACAGGGAAGGATGAGCAGTTCTTC. This translates into CASRWGTGKDEQFF.

The chain carries TRBV25-1 and TRBJ1-2; no clear D gene. In germline, CDR1 is MGHDK, CDR2 SYGVNS. V lost 1 base to trimming and J lost 10 bases, with 16 bases between them. The CDR3 is 14 amino acids. CDR3 region: CASSESNVRIDYTF. CDR3 sequence (DNA): TGTGCCAGCAGTGAATCCAATGTTCGTATCGACTACACCTTC.